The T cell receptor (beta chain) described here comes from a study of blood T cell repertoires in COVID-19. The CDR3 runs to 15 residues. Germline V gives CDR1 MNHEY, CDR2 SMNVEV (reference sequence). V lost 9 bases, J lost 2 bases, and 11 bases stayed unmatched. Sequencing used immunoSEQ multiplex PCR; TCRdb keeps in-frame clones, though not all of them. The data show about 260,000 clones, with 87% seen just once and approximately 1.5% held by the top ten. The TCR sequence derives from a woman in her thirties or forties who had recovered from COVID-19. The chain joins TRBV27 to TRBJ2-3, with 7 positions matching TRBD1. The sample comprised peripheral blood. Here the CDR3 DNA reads TGTGCCAGACGGGACAGTAACACCTACACAGATACGCAGTATTTT. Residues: CARRDSNTYTDTQYF.